The clone carrying this T cell receptor (beta chain) has a handful of counts. What it binds is unknown. This specimen belongs to a study of shared clonotypes between healthy human individuals. Every contributor of samples was a Caucasian grown-up residing in Nashville, Tennessee. How the authors handled the data: Without quality scores, immunoSEQ junctional reads could not be filtered like full-length reads. Clones were sequenced by immunoSEQ multiplex PCR, and TCRdb holds only the in-frame ones, with some missing. From that table come the V and J calls and clone size; the DNA was used to work out D and trimming. The repertoire holds around 720,000 clones, roughly 72% seen once, with around 1.8% in the top ten. Study findings and constraints: Some clonotypes were shared by all four sorted-subset donors, while others were not shared. The non-shared ones had lower generation probabilities than the shared ones. Rarefaction showed sorted-subset sequencing was incomplete despite large depth.

The receptor was derived from a woman in her twenties or thirties in good health. The sequenced material came from memory CD4+ T cells sorted from blood. Subset reported: CD45RA-negative fraction.

CDR3 in amino acids: CASSVMSGSWNEQFF. For the CDR3, the DNA is TGTGCCAGCAGCGTAATGAGCGGGAGTTGGAATGAGCAGTTCTTC. The rearrangement links TRBV9 to TRBJ2-1, with 8 bases identical to TRBD2. Trimming removed 1 base from V and 7 bases from J; junction bases left unmatched: 7. Looked up from germline, CDR1 is SGDLS and CDR2 is YYNGEE. The CDR3 is 15 residues long.